This T cell receptor (beta chain) was recorded in a study of blood T cells in healthy people across ages. General study results and limits: Among T cells, TCR beta diversity per million cells dropped roughly linearly as age rose.

A note on this clonotype: As yet, its antigen is unknown.

Germline V gene lookup returns CDR1 SNHLY and CDR2 FYNNEI. The CDR3 consists of 17 residues. Trimming took 1 base from V and 0 from J, leaving 13 bases between them. With a J-beta primer mix and a sample-barcoded 5' primer, a second PCR ran about 7 to 12 cycles. Each cDNA molecule received a tag from a template-switch adaptor that had 12 random nucleotides. TCRdb called the 5' RACE reads again in MiXCR, with one record for every CDR3 protein. The repertoire holds about 720,000 distinct CDR3 sequences, with 22% as singletons. The V gene is TRBV2, the J gene TRBJ2-1, with D perhaps matching TRBD1 (5 bases). This clonotype originated in a man aged 70 or older in good health. Sample: blood. The chain's CDR3 is CASSEGVRGLSYNEQFF. CDR3 DNA sequence: TGTGCCAGCAGTGAAGGTGTAAGGGGCCTCTCCTACAATGAGCAGTTCTTC.